Shown below are 7 T cell receptor beta chains from a single sample sequenced in a study of shared clonotypes between healthy human individuals. Naive CD8 cells, CD45RO-negative and positively selected for CCR7, excluded terminally differentiated effector memory CD45RA+ cells. This table comes from immunoSEQ multiplex PCR, and its TCRdb copy is limited to in-frame clones, with some not included. The sample includes nearly 2 million clones, less than 95% of them seen just once. The sequenced sample consisted of naive CD8+ T cells sorted from blood. These receptor sequences come from a man younger than 35 in good health.

This sequence joins TRBV28 and TRBJ1-1; D remains ambiguous. The V gene lost 6 bases and the J gene lost 6 bases, with 8 bases spanning the gap. This CDR3 is built from 11 residues. Germline V gives CDR1 MDHEN, CDR2 SYDVKM. The CDR3 coding sequence is TGTGCCAGCAGCTGGACTGCTGAAGCTTTCTTT. This sequence encodes CASSWTAEAFF.

This sequence joins TRBV27 and TRBJ1-1; D ambiguous. Germline V gives CDR1 MNHEY, CDR2 SMNVEV (reference sequence). V lost 6 bases and J 3 bases, leaving 14 bases between the germline ends. This CDR3 comprises 14 residues. DNA for the CDR3: TGTGCCAGCAGCAACCAAAATCGGGACACTGAAGCTTTCTTT. Protein product: CASSNQNRDTEAFF.

The rearrangement links TRBV1 to TRBJ2-4. TRBV1 corresponds to a pseudogene. The CDR3 is 16 residues long. CDR3 protein: CTSSQVPLRYLYIQYF. CDR3 DNA sequence: TGCACCAGCAGCCAAGTTCCCTTAAGGTATCTATACATTCAGTACTTC.

This chain connects TRBV9 to TRBJ2-1; TRBD2 aligns across 7 bases. CDR1 is SGDLS, CDR2 YYNGEE, per germline. Trimming removed 4 bases from V and 9 bases from J; junction bases left unmatched: 4. The CDR3 spans 12 residues. CDR3 coding DNA: TGTGCCAGCAGCCCGAGCGGGACTGAGCAGTTCTTC. This encodes CASSPSGTEQFF.

The rearrangement links TRBV6-5 to TRBJ2-2, with a weak D call TRBD1 (8 bases). The CDR3 contains 15 residues. Looked up from germline, CDR1 is MNHEY and CDR2 is SVGAGI. V lost 6 bases and J lost 6, with 17 bases in between. CDR3 loop: CASRLTGEGAGELFF. CDR3 in DNA: TGTGCCAGCAGGTTGACAGGGGAGGGGGCCGGGGAGCTGTTTTTT.

Note on this clone: Other DNA sequences in this sample translate to the same CDR3. This rearrangement joins TRBV4-3 to TRBJ2-7; 7 bases agree with TRBD2. Germline V lookup: CDR1 LGHNA, CDR2 YSLEER. There are 13 residues in the CDR3. J was trimmed by 3 bases and V by 4 bases; bases with no gene match: 3. CDR3 sequence: CASSPGTNYEQYF. CDR3 coding DNA: TGCGCCAGCAGCCCCGGGACTAACTACGAGCAGTACTTC.

V gene TRBV10-3 combines with J gene TRBJ2-1, with TRBD2 matching over 8 bases. Germline CDR1 is ENHRY and CDR2 is SYGVKD. V was clipped by 2 bases and J by 4 bases; unmatched bases: 16. This CDR3 has 19 residues. The CDR3 DNA reads TGTGCCATCAGTGAGCCTAACGGGAGGGTAACAGGCCCATACAATGAGCAGTTCTTC. This codes for CAISEPNGRVTGPYNEQFF.